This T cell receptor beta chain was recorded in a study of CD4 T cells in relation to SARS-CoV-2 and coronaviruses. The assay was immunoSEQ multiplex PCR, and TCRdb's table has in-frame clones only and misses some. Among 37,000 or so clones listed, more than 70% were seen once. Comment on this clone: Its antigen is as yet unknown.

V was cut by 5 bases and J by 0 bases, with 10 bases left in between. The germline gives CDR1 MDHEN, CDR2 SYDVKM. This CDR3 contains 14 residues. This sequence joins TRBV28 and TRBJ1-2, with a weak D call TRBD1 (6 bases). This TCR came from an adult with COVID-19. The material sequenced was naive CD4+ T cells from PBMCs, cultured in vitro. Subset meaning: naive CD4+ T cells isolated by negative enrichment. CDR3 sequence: CASSGGRANYGYTF. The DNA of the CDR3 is TGTGCCAGCAGTGGGGGGCGAGCTAACTATGGCTACACCTTC.